A single sample gave rise to the 21 T cell receptor beta chains below, sequenced in a study of shared clonotypes between healthy human individuals. Assay: immunoSEQ multiplex PCR; the TCRdb copy retains only in-frame clones and omits some. The sample carries about 510,000 clones, 75% to 80% recorded once. The source material was PBMCs. Receptors originate from a woman between 40 and 55 years old in good health. Some clones in this sample may be carry-over from other donors' samples.

Details on this clone: Being one base from a much bigger clone, this may be a read error. The chain joins TRBV13 to TRBJ2-2; the D is unclear. The CDR3 has 14 residues. In germline, CDR1 is PRHDT, CDR2 FYEKMQ (reference sequence). The CDR3 DNA sequence: TGTGCCGGCAGCTTAGAGTCGAACACCGGGGAGCTGTTTTTT. Amino acids: CAGSLESNTGELFF.

This clone was counted at least ten times. The gene calls are TRBV18 and TRBJ1-3; D gene ambiguous. Trimming cost V 0 bases and J 2 bases, with 11 bases left between them. CDR3 length: 16 residues. Germline CDR1 and CDR2: KGHSH and LQKENI. CDR3 protein: CASSPPAGGPGNTIYF. The CDR3 DNA is TGTGCCAGCTCACCACCTGCTGGAGGCCCTGGAAACACCATATATTTT.

CDR3 protein: CASSRSYTDTQYF. The CDR3 nucleotides read TGTGCCAGCAGCCGAAGTTACACAGATACGCAGTATTTT. The gene calls are TRBV7-2 and TRBJ2-3; no firm D call. V was clipped by 5 bases and J by 2 bases, with 8 bases between them. CDR3 size: 13 residues. In germline, CDR1 is SGHTA, CDR2 FQGNSA.

This clone showed up just a few times. This chain joins TRBV2 and TRBJ2-7; D not certain. Trimming removed 6 bases at V and 6 bases at J, with 6 bases between. CDR3 length: 10 amino acids. Germline loops: CDR1 SNHLY, CDR2 FYNNEI. The CDR3 loop is CASRTSEQYF. The CDR3, as DNA: TGTGCCAGCAGGACGAGCGAGCAGTACTTC.

This clone was observed once. This chain's CDR3 is CAWRTTGDGNTIYF. DNA for the CDR3: TGTGCCTGGAGGACCACAGGGGACGGAAACACCATATATTTT. The gene calls are TRBV30 and TRBJ1-3; 7 bases agree with TRBD1. CDR1 is GTSNPN and CDR2 is SVGIG in the germline V gene (reference sequence). V lost 3 bases, J lost 4 bases, and 6 bases stayed unmatched. This CDR3 is built from 14 residues.

The rearrangement links TRBV5-1 to TRBJ2-7; TRBD1 matches at 7 bases. Germline loops: CDR1 SGHRS, CDR2 YFSETQ. This CDR3 contains 14 residues. J was trimmed by 4 bases and V by 0 bases; bases with no gene match: 4. The DNA for the CDR3 is TGCGCCAGCAGCTTGGTGACAGGGCGGTACGAGCAGTACTTC. It encodes CASSLVTGRYEQYF.

The rearrangement joins TRBV18 to TRBJ2-2; the D gene could be TRBD1 or TRBD2 (5 bases each). This CDR3 is built from 14 residues. The V end was cut by 4 bases, the J end by 0 bases, with 6 bases between. Germline V gene sequence: CDR1 KGHSH, CDR2 LQKENI. CDR3 sequence: CASSQGPNTGELFF. Written as DNA, the CDR3 is TGTGCCAGCTCACAGGGACCGAACACCGGGGAGCTGTTTTTT.

The rearrangement links TRBV7-9 to TRBJ2-5, with 9 bases that match TRBD1. Germline-derived CDR1 and CDR2 are SEHNR and FQNEAQ (reference sequence). With V trimmed by 4 bases and J by 2 bases, 2 bases remained unmatched. This CDR3 is 14 amino acids long. The chain's CDR3 is CASSYRGRQETQYF. The DNA of the CDR3 is TGTGCCAGCAGCTACAGGGGGCGGCAAGAGACCCAGTACTTC.

This chain links TRBV27 with TRBJ2-7; D perhaps matches TRBD2 (6 bases). Trimming stripped 6 bases from V and 7 bases from J, with 16 bases between. The CDR3 is made up of 13 amino acids. From germline, CDR1 is MNHEY and CDR2 SMNVEV (reference sequence). The DNA for the CDR3 is TGTGCCAGCAGCCTTGGGTTAGGGAGGGAGCAGTACTTC. This codes for CASSLGLGREQYF.

The chain is built from TRBV11-3 and TRBJ2-7; 10 positions match TRBD2. Germline V gene data show CDR1 as SGHNT and CDR2 as YENEEA. The length of the CDR3 is 12 residues. V lost 10 bases, J lost 2 bases, and 2 bases stayed unmatched. Written as DNA, the CDR3 is TGTGCCACTAGCGGGAGACCCTACGAGCAGTACTTC. Translating it yields CATSGRPYEQYF. The whole variable domain, remainder taken from reference TRBV11-3 and TRBJ2-7, is EAGVVQSPRYKIIEKKQPVAFWCNPISGHNTLYWYLQNLGQGPELLIRYENEEAVDDSQLPKDRFSAERLKGVDSTLKIQPAELGDSAVYLCATSGRPYEQYFGPGTRLTVT.

This clone appeared a single time. The chain has TRBV7-2 and TRBJ2-1; D unresolved. The CDR3 runs to 12 residues. The germline V gene has CDR1 SGHTA and CDR2 FQGNSA. Trimming pared 5 bases from V and 6 bases from J, leaving 8 bases between. CDR3 DNA sequence: TGTGCCAGCAGCCCGGTAGTCAATGAGCAGTTCTTC. Its translation: CASSPVVNEQFF.

This chain joins TRBV29-1 and TRBJ2-7; D is ambiguous. Trimming took off 1 base at V and 3 bases at J, with 10 bases between the two ends. Germline V gives CDR1 SQVTM, CDR2 ANQGSEA. The CDR3 has 13 amino acids. CDR3 DNA: TGCAGCGTTGAAGTGGCCGACCACTACGAGCAGTACTTC. This encodes CSVEVADHYEQYF.

The chain couples TRBV10-3 to TRBJ1-5; D is unresolved. The CDR3 totals 12 residues. CDR1 and CDR2 (germline): ENHRY, SYGVKD. V gave up 11 bases and J gave up 1 base, with 9 bases separating them. CDR3 DNA: TGTGCCGTGGCCGAAAGCAATCAGCCCCAGCATTTT. This encodes CAVAESNQPQHF.

V is TRBV9 and J is TRBJ1-4, with D perhaps TRBD1 (5 bases). The germline V gene has CDR1 SGDLS and CDR2 YYNGEE. V lost 1 base and J lost 4, with 14 bases in between. This CDR3 contains 16 residues. The CDR3 nucleotides read TGTGCCAGCAGCGTAACCGGGGCTCCCGTTAATGAAAAACTGTTTTTT. Protein: CASSVTGAPVNEKLFF. Filled out from reference TRBV9 and TRBJ1-4, the complete variable domain reads DSGVTQTPKHLITATGQRVTLRCSPRSGDLSVYWYQQSLDQGLQFLIQYYNGEERAKGNILERFSAQQFPDLHSELNLSSLELGDSALYFCASSVTGAPVNEKLFFGSGTQLSVL.

This clone was found once. V and J are TRBV7-8 and TRBJ2-5; TRBD1 matches 7 bases. This CDR3 spans 14 amino acids. Germline V gene lookup returns CDR1 SGHVS and CDR2 FQNEAQ. Unmatched junction bases numbered 7, after V lost 5 bases and J lost 4 bases. CDR3 amino acids: CASSPRTGVETQYF. DNA for the CDR3: TGTGCCAGCAGCCCGAGGACAGGAGTAGAGACCCAGTACTTC.

The chain recombines TRBV11-2 with TRBJ1-6; 8 positions match TRBD1. The germline CDR1 and CDR2 sequences are SGHAT and FQNNGV. Unmatched junction bases numbered 2, after V lost 1 base and J lost 0 bases. This CDR3 has 17 amino acids. The CDR3 region is CASSLGQGASYNSPLHF. CDR3 nucleotide sequence: TGTGCCAGCAGCTTAGGGCAGGGGGCCTCCTATAATTCACCCCTCCACTTT.

This rearrangement joins TRBV15 to TRBJ2-6, with D hard to call. This CDR3 region has 16 residues. CDR1 and CDR2 from the germline V gene are LNHNV and YYDKDF (reference sequence). The V end lost 8 bases, the J end lost 0 bases, and 14 bases lay between the germline ends. CDR3 region: CATAPSDFSGANVLTF. CDR3 bases: TGTGCCACCGCCCCATCCGACTTCTCTGGGGCCAACGTCCTGACTTTC.

The rearrangement uses TRBV7-6 and TRBJ2-1, with TRBD2 as a possible D gene (6 bases). Germline CDR1 is SGHVS and CDR2 is FNYEAQ. The CDR3 has 15 residues. Trimming stripped 1 base from V and 0 bases from J, with 7 bases between. Here the CDR3 reads CASSLGGNSYNEQFF. The CDR3 nucleotides read TGTGCCAGCAGCTTAGGCGGGAACTCCTACAATGAGCAGTTCTTC.

This clone has at least ten counts. The chain combines TRBV2 with TRBJ1-6; D not certain. V was cut by 6 bases and J by 6 bases, with 9 bases left in between. This CDR3 is 13 amino acids long. Germline values: CDR1 SNHLY, CDR2 FYNNEI. CDR3 nucleotide sequence: TGTGCCAGCAGGCCCGGACCTAATTCACCCCTCCACTTT. It is translated as CASRPGPNSPLHF.

The rearrangement links TRBV28 to TRBJ1-6, with 7 bases identical to TRBD1. The CDR3 is made up of 15 amino acids. Germline assignment: CDR1 MDHEN and CDR2 SYDVKM. V was clipped by 5 bases and J by 5 bases; unmatched bases: 6. The CDR3 loop is CASSPGDRDNSPLHF. The DNA of the CDR3 is TGTGCCAGCAGTCCCGGGGACAGAGATAATTCACCCCTCCACTTT.

The V gene is TRBV19, the J gene TRBJ2-1; 8 positions match TRBD2. Germline V gene lookup returns CDR1 LNHDA and CDR2 SQIVND (reference sequence). Trimming at V came to 6 bases and at J to 5 bases, leaving 9 bases not matched to a gene. CDR3 length equals 15 residues. CDR3 residues: CASRSGGRPDNEQFF. The CDR3 DNA is TGTGCCAGTAGATCGGGGGGGAGGCCCGACAATGAGCAGTTCTTC. The full variable domain, its missing parts supplied by reference TRBV19 and TRBJ2-1, is DGGITQSPKYLFRKEGQNVTLSCEQNLNHDAMYWYRQDPGQGLRLIYYSQIVNDFQKGDIAEGYSVSREKKESFPLTVTSAQKNPTAFYLCASRSGGRPDNEQFFGPGTRLTVL.